The clone carrying this TCR beta chain was found once. Other DNA sequences in the sample encode the same CDR3. This sample is drawn from a study of cytotoxic CD8 clonotypes in ibrutinib-treated CLL. Sequencing was performed with immunoSEQ multiplex PCR; in TCRdb, only in-frame clones are kept and a portion is missing. The repertoire has about 130,000 clones, around 84% of them found once; the top ten carry about 3.5%. Material: PBMCs, obtained after 24 months of ibrutinib treatment. The TCR originated in a human donor with chronic lymphocytic leukemia.

CDR3 amino acids: CASSRTSGGTGELFF. The DNA for the CDR3 is TGTGCCAGCAGCCGGACTAGCGGTGGCACCGGGGAGCTGTTTTTT. The chain couples TRBV7-2 to TRBJ2-2; the match to TRBD2 covers 10 bases. This CDR3 contains 15 residues. V was pared by 5 bases and J by 4 bases, with 4 bases of the junction left unmatched. In germline, CDR1 is SGHTA, CDR2 FQGNSA.